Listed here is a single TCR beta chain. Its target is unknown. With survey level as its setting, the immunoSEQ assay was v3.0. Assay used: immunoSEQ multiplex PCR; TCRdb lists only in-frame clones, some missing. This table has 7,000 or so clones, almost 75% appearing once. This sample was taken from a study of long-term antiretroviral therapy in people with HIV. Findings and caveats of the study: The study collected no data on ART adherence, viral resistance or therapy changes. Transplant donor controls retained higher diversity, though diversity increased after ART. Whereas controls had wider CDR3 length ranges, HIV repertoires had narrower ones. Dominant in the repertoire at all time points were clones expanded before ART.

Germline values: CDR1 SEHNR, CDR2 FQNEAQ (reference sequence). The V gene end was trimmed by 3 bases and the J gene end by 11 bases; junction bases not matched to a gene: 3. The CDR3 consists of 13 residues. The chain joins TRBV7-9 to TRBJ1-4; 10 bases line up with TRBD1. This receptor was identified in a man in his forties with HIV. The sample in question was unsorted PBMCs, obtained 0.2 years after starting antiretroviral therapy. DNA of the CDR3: TGTGCCAGCAGCTTCGGACAGGGGGATAAACTGTTTTTT. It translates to CASSFGQGDKLFF.